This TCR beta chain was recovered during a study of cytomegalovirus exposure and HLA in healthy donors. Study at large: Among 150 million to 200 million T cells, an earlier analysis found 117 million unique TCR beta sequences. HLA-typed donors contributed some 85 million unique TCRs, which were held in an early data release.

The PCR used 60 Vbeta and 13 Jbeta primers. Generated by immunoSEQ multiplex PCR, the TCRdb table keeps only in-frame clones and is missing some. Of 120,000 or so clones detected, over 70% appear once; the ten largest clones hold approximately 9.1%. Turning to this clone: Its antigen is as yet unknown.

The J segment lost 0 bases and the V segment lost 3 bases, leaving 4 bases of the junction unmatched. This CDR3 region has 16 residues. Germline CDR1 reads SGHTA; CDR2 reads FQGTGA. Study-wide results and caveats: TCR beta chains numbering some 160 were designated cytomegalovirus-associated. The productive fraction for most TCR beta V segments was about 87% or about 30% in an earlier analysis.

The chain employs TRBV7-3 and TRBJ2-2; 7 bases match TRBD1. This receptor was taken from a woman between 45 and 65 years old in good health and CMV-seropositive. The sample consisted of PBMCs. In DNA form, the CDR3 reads TGTGCCAGCAGCTTTACAGGGGAAGCGAACACCGGGGAGCTGTTTTTT. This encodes CASSFTGEANTGELFF. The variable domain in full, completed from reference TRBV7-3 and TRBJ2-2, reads GAGVSQTPSNKVTEKGKYVELRCDPISGHTALYWYRQSLGQGPEFLIYFQGTGAADDSGLPNDRFFAVRPEGSVSTLKIQRTERGDSAVYLCASSFTGEANTGELFFGEGSRLTVL.